A single sample gave rise to the 13 T cell receptor beta chains below, sequenced in a study of a mutant IDH1 vaccine in newly diagnosed glioma. TCRdb's table, derived via immunoSEQ multiplex PCR, lists solely in-frame clones and lacks some. This table holds just under 95,000 clones, roughly 80% found once. The time point was: baseline, week 1 (first vaccination visit). Described treatment: pre-vaccination baseline after standard-of-care therapy. Sequenced material: PBMCs, taken from a glioma patient treated with radiotherapy, temozolomide or both. Every receptor here comes from a woman in her fifties or sixties with glioma.

The V and J genes are TRBV2 and TRBJ2-7, with 9 positions matching TRBD2. Trimming took 3 bases from V and 3 from J; bases not matched to a gene: 3. Germline CDR1 SNHLY, CDR2 FYNNEI. This CDR3 spans 14 amino acids. CDR3 protein: CASSEASGVYEQYF. CDR3 nucleotide sequence: TGTGCCAGCAGTGAGGCTAGCGGGGTCTACGAGCAGTACTTC.

This clone has only a few counts. The V and J genes are TRBV5-4 and TRBJ1-4; D ambiguous. Germline V gives CDR1 SGHNT, CDR2 YYREEE (reference sequence). With 3 bases removed from V and 0 bases from J, the gap between germline ends came to 12 bases. The CDR3 runs 16 residues. Written as DNA, the CDR3 is TGTGCCAGCAGCTATGCCGGTGACGCAACTAATGAAAAACTGTTTTTT. Its translation is CASSYAGDATNEKLFF. The full variable domain, in which reference TRBV5-4 and TRBJ1-4 provide the parts outside the CDR3, is ETGVTQSPTHLIKTRGQQVTLRCSSQSGHNTVSWYQQALGQGPQFIFQYYREEENGRGNFPPRFSGLQFPNYSSELNVNALELDDSALYLCASSYAGDATNEKLFFGSGTQLSVL.

The chain uses TRBV7-2 and TRBJ1-2, with 8 positions matching TRBD1. Per the germline V gene, CDR1 is SGHTA and CDR2 is FQGNSA. The V gene end was trimmed by 4 bases and the J gene end by 7 bases; junction bases not matched to a gene: 8. This CDR3 spans 14 amino acids. The CDR3: CASSSSLQGGGYTF. In DNA form, the CDR3 reads TGTGCCAGCAGCTCTAGCCTACAGGGGGGTGGCTACACCTTC.

V gene TRBV14 combines with J gene TRBJ1-2; TRBD1 is a possible D gene (6 bases). Germline V gene data show CDR1 as SGHDN and CDR2 as FVKESK. V lost 3 bases to trimming and J lost 3 bases, with 11 bases between them. CDR3 length: 14 residues. The CDR3 DNA is TGTGCCAGCAGCCAGAACAGGGCGGACTATGGCTACACCTTC. Its protein product is CASSQNRADYGYTF.

The V and J genes are TRBV28 and TRBJ1-1; 7 positions agree with TRBD1. Germline CDR1 reads MDHEN; CDR2 reads SYDVKM. V lost 5 bases to trimming and J lost 8 bases; unmatched junction nucleotides: 5. This CDR3 has 12 amino acids. The chain's CDR3 is CASSEGQPEAFF. DNA for the CDR3: TGTGCCAGCAGTGAGGGACAGCCCGAAGCTTTCTTT.

This chain uses TRBV5-4 with TRBJ2-5; D is perhaps TRBD1 or TRBD2 (7 bases each). The CDR3 totals 15 residues. The germline V gene has CDR1 SGHNT and CDR2 YYREEE (reference sequence). V was clipped by 6 bases and J by 0 bases, with 15 bases between them. CDR3 protein: CASTLSGGDQETQYF. CDR3 sequence (DNA): TGTGCCAGCACCCTTTCAGGGGGGGACCAAGAGACCCAGTACTTC.

The chain joins TRBV4-1 to TRBJ2-7; D gene ambiguous. The CDR3 runs 15 residues. The V gene lost 3 bases and the J gene lost 4 bases, with 16 bases spanning the gap. Germline lookup yields CDR1 MGHRA and CDR2 YSYEKL. This CDR3 is CASSQTAHHGYEQYF. CDR3 nucleotides: TGCGCCAGCAGCCAGACGGCCCATCATGGATACGAGCAGTACTTC.

The CDR3 nucleotides are TGTGCCAGCAGTTCTAGGGGTACCTCCTATAATTCACCCCTCCACTTT. Translated, it gives CASSSRGTSYNSPLHF. The V gene is TRBV27, the J gene TRBJ1-6, with D perhaps TRBD1 (5 bases). The CDR3 runs 16 residues. The germline V and J ends were trimmed by 4 bases and 0 bases, with 10 bases remaining between them. Per the germline V gene, CDR1 is MNHEY and CDR2 is SMNVEV (reference sequence).

This clone was counted between two and nine times. This sequence joins TRBV5-4 and TRBJ1-1; no clear D. The CDR3 loop spans 12 amino acids. With 0 bases removed from V and 10 bases from J, the gap between germline ends came to 10 bases. Germline CDR1 SGHNT, CDR2 YYREEE (reference sequence). CDR3 sequence reads: CASSLGNSRAFF. The CDR3 nucleotides read TGTGCCAGCAGCTTGGGGAACAGTAGAGCTTTCTTT.

The chain is built from TRBV5-1 and TRBJ1-6; D not certain. The CDR3 contains 16 residues. Per the germline V gene, CDR1 is SGHRS and CDR2 is YFSETQ. Between the trimmed V and J ends, which lost 1 base and 3 bases, there was a span of 11 bases. In DNA, the CDR3 is TGCGCCAGCAGCTTGCGCGAAAACATCTATAATTCACCCCTCCACTTT. Protein: CASSLRENIYNSPLHF.

J is TRBJ1-1 and V is TRBV28; 9 bases are shared with TRBD1. The CDR3 consists of 15 residues. Trimming removed 0 bases from V and 4 bases from J; junction bases left unmatched: 3. Germline V gives CDR1 MDHEN, CDR2 SYDVKM. The CDR3 DNA sequence: TGTGCCAGCAGTTTATGGACAGGGGGTTTCACTGAAGCTTTCTTT. Amino acids: CASSLWTGGFTEAFF.

V usage is TRBV5-1 and J usage is TRBJ2-7; D gene unclear. V gave up 0 bases and J gave up 5 bases, with 9 bases separating them. The CDR3 length is 13 residues. Germline CDR1 is SGHRS and CDR2 is YFSETQ. This CDR3 reads CASSLGLENEQYF. For the CDR3, the DNA is TGCGCCAGCAGCTTGGGGCTTGAGAACGAGCAGTACTTC. Combining the CDR3 with reference TRBV5-1 and TRBJ2-7 gives the whole variable domain KAGVTQTPRYLIKTRGQQVTLSCSPISGHRSVSWYQQTPGQGLQFLFEYFSETQRNKGNFPGRFSGRQFSNSRSEMNVSTLELGDSALYLCASSLGLENEQYFGPGTRLTVT.

The genes are TRBV18 and TRBJ2-7; no reliable D call. This CDR3 comprises 14 residues. Trimming removed 1 base at V and 2 bases at J, with 9 bases between. Germline loops: CDR1 KGHSH, CDR2 LQKENI. The CDR3 DNA follows: TGTGCCAGCTCACCACGGATCGGAGCCTACGAGCAGTACTTC. Its translation: CASSPRIGAYEQYF.